The 11 T cell receptor beta chains given below trace back to one sample, sequenced in a study of cytomegalovirus exposure and HLA in healthy donors. The study ran its PCR with 60 Vbeta and 13 Jbeta primers. Repertoires were generated with immunoSEQ multiplex PCR, while TCRdb's copy carries only in-frame clones and drops some. This sample carries about 96,000 clones, around 64% of them seen once, and the ten largest clones take roughly 3.2%. Source material: PBMCs. These receptors were obtained from a man in his 60s in good health and CMV-seronegative.

V and J are TRBV7-2 and TRBJ2-2; possible D gene TRBD2, 5 bases. This CDR3 has 15 residues. V gave up 6 bases and J gave up 4 bases, with 15 bases separating them. The V gene's germline CDR1 is SGHTA and CDR2 FQGNSA. DNA of the CDR3: TGTGCCAGCAGACTCAGCGGAGCCCTCACCGGGGAGCTGTTTTTT. This translates into CASRLSGALTGELFF. Full variable domain (missing parts from reference TRBV7-2 and TRBJ2-2): GAGVSQSPSNKVTEKGKDVELRCDPISGHTALYWYRQSLGQGLEFLIYFQGNSAPDKSGLPSDRFSAERTGGSVSTLTIQRTQQEDSAVYLCASRLSGALTGELFFGEGSRLTVL.

This clone is deemed medium-sized. The chain has TRBV6-4 and TRBJ2-1; 10 positions match TRBD2. From germline, CDR1 is MRHNA and CDR2 SNTAGT. The J segment lost 6 bases and the V segment lost 0 bases, leaving 5 bases of the junction unmatched. The length of the CDR3 is 16 residues. This CDR3 reads CASSDSILAGVNEQFF. CDR3 nucleotide sequence: TGTGCCAGCAGTGACTCGATCCTAGCGGGAGTCAATGAGCAGTTCTTC.

This clone was seen just once. The V call is TRBV11-3, the J call TRBJ2-1; 7 bases agree with TRBD2. V trimming: 1 base; J trimming: 4 bases; junction bases outside the gene matches: 4. There are 15 residues in the CDR3. In germline, CDR1 is SGHNT, CDR2 YENEEA. The CDR3 sequence is CASSLAGGGYNEQFF. CDR3 in DNA: TGTGCCAGCAGCTTAGCGGGAGGTGGGTACAATGAGCAGTTCTTC.

The J gene is TRBJ1-5, the V gene TRBV6-5; 8 bases agree with TRBD1. Germline trimming cut 0 bases from V and 4 bases from J; bases unmatched to any gene: 2. Germline-derived CDR1 and CDR2 are MNHEY and SVGAGI. The CDR3 has 15 residues. The CDR3 here is CASSYSGTGNQPQHF. The CDR3 DNA sequence: TGTGCCAGCAGTTACTCAGGGACAGGAAATCAGCCCCAGCATTTT.

This clone was seen a single time. The chain employs TRBV6-5 and TRBJ2-3, with a weak D call TRBD2 (6 bases). The CDR3 sequence is 13 residues long. In germline, CDR1 is MNHEY, CDR2 SVGAGI. Trimming took 5 bases from V and 4 from J, leaving 10 bases between them. CDR3 amino acids: CASSAGLADTQYF. In DNA, the CDR3 is TGTGCCAGCAGTGCGGGGCTAGCAGATACGCAGTATTTT.

V and J are TRBV2 and TRBJ1-2; the D gene is possibly TRBD1 (5 bases). V was pared by 4 bases and J by 7 bases, with 19 bases between. Germline-derived CDR1 and CDR2 are SNHLY and FYNNEI. The CDR3 is 15 amino acids. The CDR3 is CASSGFLRDSGGYTF. For the CDR3, the DNA is TGTGCCAGCAGTGGTTTTTTGAGGGACTCGGGTGGCTACACCTTC. Variable domain in full (rest from reference TRBV2 and TRBJ1-2): EPEVTQTPSHQVTQMGQEVILRCVPISNHLYFYWYRQILGQKVEFLVSFYNNEISEKSEIFDDQFSVERPDGSNFTLKIRSTKLEDSAMYFCASSGFLRDSGGYTFGSGTRLTVV.

The chain has TRBV30 and TRBJ1-5, with D maybe TRBD1 (5 bases). This CDR3 contains 13 residues. Trimming pared 2 bases from V and 6 bases from J, leaving 11 bases between. Germline CDR1 is GTSNPN and CDR2 is SVGIG (reference sequence). CDR3 loop: CAWSRGVGQPQHF. The CDR3 coding sequence is TGTGCCTGGAGTCGGGGGGTAGGTCAGCCCCAGCATTTT.

The V call is TRBV2, the J call TRBJ2-3; perhaps TRBD2 as D (6 bases). Trimming shortened V by 5 bases and J by 7 bases, and 13 bases separated the two germline ends. Germline loops: CDR1 SNHLY, CDR2 FYNNEI. This CDR3 has 13 residues. CDR3 protein: CASSRLSGYTQYF. CDR3 nucleotides: TGTGCCAGCAGTCGACTAAGCGGGTATACGCAGTATTTT.

The V and J genes are TRBV15 and TRBJ2-7, with 7 nucleotides matching TRBD1. Germline V CDR1 and CDR2: LNHNV, YYDKDF (reference sequence). This CDR3 has 13 amino acids. J gave up 5 bases and V 5 bases, and 6 bases lay outside the gene matches. CDR3: CATSSGGFNEQYF. DNA for the CDR3: TGTGCCACCAGCTCAGGGGGATTCAACGAGCAGTACTTC.

This clone was counted only a few times. The CDR3 region has the DNA TGTGCCAGCAGCTTGGTTCCCCTTCCAGGGCAAGATGGCTACACCTTC. Translated, it gives CASSLVPLPGQDGYTF. The chain couples TRBV5-4 to TRBJ1-2; D perhaps matches TRBD1 (5 bases). V was trimmed by 0 bases and J by 6 bases, leaving 18 bases between them. The CDR3 consists of 16 residues. Germline V gene sequence: CDR1 SGHNT, CDR2 YYREEE (reference sequence).

This clone was seen a handful of times. This chain joins TRBV10-1 and TRBJ2-1, with D possibly matching TRBD1 (5 bases). CDR3 length: 15 amino acids. CDR1 and CDR2 (germline): WNHNN, SYGVQD (reference sequence). V was trimmed by 4 bases and J by 5 bases, leaving 15 bases between them. For the CDR3, the DNA is TGCGCCAGCAGTGGGGCCCGTGGGGCGCACAATGAGCAGTTCTTC. This gives the protein CASSGARGAHNEQFF.